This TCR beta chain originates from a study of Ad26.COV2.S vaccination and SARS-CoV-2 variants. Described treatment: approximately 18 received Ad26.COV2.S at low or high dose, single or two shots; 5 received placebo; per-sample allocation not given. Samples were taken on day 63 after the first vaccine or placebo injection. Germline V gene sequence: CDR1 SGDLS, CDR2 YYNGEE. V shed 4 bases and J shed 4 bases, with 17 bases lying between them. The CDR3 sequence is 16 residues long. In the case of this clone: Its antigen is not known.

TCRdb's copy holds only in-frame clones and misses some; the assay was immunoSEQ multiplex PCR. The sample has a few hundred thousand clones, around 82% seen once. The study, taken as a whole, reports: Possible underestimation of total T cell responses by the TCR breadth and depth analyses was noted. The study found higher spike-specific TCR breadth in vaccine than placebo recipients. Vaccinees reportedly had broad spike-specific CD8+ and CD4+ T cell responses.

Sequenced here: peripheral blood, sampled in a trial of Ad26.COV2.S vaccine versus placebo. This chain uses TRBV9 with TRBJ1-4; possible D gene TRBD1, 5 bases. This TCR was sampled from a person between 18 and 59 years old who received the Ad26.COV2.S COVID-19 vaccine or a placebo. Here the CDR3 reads CASSSRLGTDNEKLFF. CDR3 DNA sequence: TGTGCCAGCAGCTCCCGCCTCGGGACGGATAATGAAAAACTGTTTTTT.